The 13 T cell receptor beta chains listed next were all sequenced from one sample in a study of long-term antiretroviral therapy in people with HIV. They ran version v3.0 of the immunoSEQ assay at survey level. This table comes from immunoSEQ multiplex PCR, and its TCRdb copy is limited to in-frame clones, with some not included. The top ten clones hold 9.2% of a sample with roughly 25,000 clones, over 90% of them seen once. The material sequenced was unsorted PBMCs, taken 7.6 years after starting antiretroviral therapy. The receptors come from a woman aged 35 to 49 with HIV.

The genes are TRBV9 and TRBJ1-1, with a weak D call TRBD1 (6 bases). V was cut by 1 base and J by 3 bases, with 10 bases left in between. This CDR3 region has 14 residues. Germline V gene lookup returns CDR1 SGDLS and CDR2 YYNGEE. CDR3: CASSVNRADTEAFF. CDR3 in DNA: TGTGCCAGCAGCGTAAACAGGGCGGACACTGAAGCTTTCTTT.

This chain uses TRBV9 with TRBJ2-1, with 7 bases fitting TRBD1. The germline gives CDR1 SGDLS, CDR2 YYNGEE. Trimming removed 3 bases from V and 6 bases from J; junction bases left unmatched: 6. There are 14 residues in the CDR3. As DNA, the CDR3 is TGTGCCAGCAGCGAGTGGTCAGGGGGCAATGAGCAGTTCTTC. Its protein product is CASSEWSGGNEQFF. The full variable domain, its missing parts supplied by reference TRBV9 and TRBJ2-1, is DSGVTQTPKHLITATGQRVTLRCSPRSGDLSVYWYQQSLDQGLQFLIQYYNGEERAKGNILERFSAQQFPDLHSELNLSSLELGDSALYFCASSEWSGGNEQFFGPGTRLTVL.

J is TRBJ2-3 and V is TRBV7-6; no clear D. CDR1 and CDR2 (germline): SGHVS, FNYEAQ. V was pared by 6 bases and J by 0 bases, with 13 bases between. This CDR3 is 15 amino acids long. The CDR3 sequence: CASSYLGSSTDTQYF. The CDR3 DNA sequence: TGTGCCAGCAGTTACCTAGGGTCTAGCACAGATACGCAGTATTTT.

This rearrangement joins TRBV7-2 to TRBJ1-4, with D unresolved. This CDR3 region has 14 residues. V lost 4 bases and J 8 bases, leaving 14 bases between the germline ends. Germline CDR1 is SGHTA and CDR2 is FQGNSA. The CDR3 DNA reads TGTGCCAGCAGCTGGGGTGGAGCGGAAGAAAAACTGTTTTTT. Translating gives CASSWGGAEEKLFF.

The chain links TRBV4-1 to TRBJ2-1, with TRBD2 identical over 10 bases. J was trimmed by 4 bases and V by 0 bases; bases with no gene match: 3. The germline V gene encodes CDR1 MGHRA and CDR2 YSYEKL. This CDR3 has 16 amino acids. DNA of the CDR3: TGCGCCAGCAGCCAAGATCCAGCGGGGGGGTACAATGAGCAGTTCTTC. It codes for CASSQDPAGGYNEQFF.

This clone was seen once. The CDR3: CASSPAGLNQPQHF. In DNA, the CDR3 is TGTGCCAGCAGCCCAGCAGGCTTAAATCAGCCCCAGCATTTT. This chain links TRBV5-6 with TRBJ1-5; D is ambiguous. Germline V gives CDR1 SGHDT, CDR2 YYEEEE. This CDR3 has 14 residues. The germline V and J ends were trimmed by 4 bases and 4 bases, with 12 bases remaining between them.

This chain links TRBV5-4 with TRBJ2-1, with 7 bases identical to TRBD1. Germline V gene data show CDR1 as SGHNT and CDR2 as YYREEE (reference sequence). V shed 4 bases and J 0 bases; nucleotides not matched to a gene: 7. The CDR3 has 16 amino acids. The CDR3 spells CASSKRQGHSYNEQFF. The CDR3 DNA reads TGTGCCAGCAGCAAAAGACAGGGACACTCCTACAATGAGCAGTTCTTC.

The CDR3 loop is CASRGGLQNQPQHF. The CDR3 DNA follows: TGTGCCAGCAGAGGGGGGCTTCAAAATCAGCCCCAGCATTTT. V is TRBV2 and J is TRBJ1-5, with TRBD1 as a possible D gene (6 bases). This CDR3 region has 14 residues. Germline loops: CDR1 SNHLY, CDR2 FYNNEI. V lost 6 bases, J lost 4 bases, and 13 bases lay in between.

V usage is TRBV7-2 and J usage is TRBJ1-5, with D maybe TRBD1 (5 bases). This CDR3 is 15 amino acids long. Deletions cut 6 bases from V and 2 bases from J, with 14 bases between. Germline V CDR1 and CDR2: SGHTA, FQGNSA. The CDR3 loop reads CASSAGGYGNQPQHF. CDR3 in DNA: TGTGCCAGCAGTGCCGGGGGGTACGGCAATCAGCCCCAGCATTTT. The full variable domain, in which reference TRBV7-2 and TRBJ1-5 provide the parts outside the CDR3, is GAGVSQSPSNKVTEKGKDVELRCDPISGHTALYWYRQSLGQGLEFLIYFQGNSAPDKSGLPSDRFSAERTGGSVSTLTIQRTQQEDSAVYLCASSAGGYGNQPQHFGDGTRLSIL.

The J gene is TRBJ1-5, the V gene TRBV28; D uncertain. CDR1 and CDR2 (germline): MDHEN, SYDVKM. With 6 bases removed from V and 0 bases from J, the gap between germline ends came to 6 bases. The CDR3 contains 13 residues. CDR3 bases: TGTGCCAGCAGAGGAGGTAGCAATCAGCCCCAGCATTTT. It codes for CASRGGSNQPQHF.

The chain uses TRBV19 and TRBJ2-3; either TRBD1 or TRBD2 may supply D (5 bases each). The CDR3 is 16 residues long. Germline CDR1 reads LNHDA; CDR2 reads SQIVND (reference sequence). Trimming pared 4 bases from V and 0 bases from J, leaving 14 bases between. The CDR3 sequence is CASSKGSAGSTDTQYF. The CDR3 region has the DNA TGTGCCAGTAGTAAGGGGAGCGCGGGCAGCACAGATACGCAGTATTTT.

CDR3: CASSLQGHGNQPQHF. The DNA for the CDR3 is TGTGCCAGCAGCCTCCAGGGTCACGGCAATCAGCCCCAGCATTTT. The V and J genes are TRBV6-5 and TRBJ1-5, with D tentatively TRBD1 (5 bases). The germline CDR1 and CDR2 sequences are MNHEY and SVGAGI. V gave up 6 bases and J gave up 2 bases, with 14 bases separating them. The CDR3 is 15 residues long.

The V gene is TRBV19, the J gene TRBJ2-4, with TRBD2 matching over 10 bases. Per germline, CDR1 LNHDA and CDR2 SQIVND (reference sequence). V lost 1 base to trimming and J lost 0 bases; unmatched junction nucleotides: 21. CDR3 length: 23 residues. This CDR3 reads CASSIGGRGNQRGGSLAKNIQYF. CDR3 coding DNA: TGTGCCAGTAGTATAGGTGGCAGGGGTAATCAGCGGGGGGGATCTTTAGCCAAAAACATTCAGTACTTC.